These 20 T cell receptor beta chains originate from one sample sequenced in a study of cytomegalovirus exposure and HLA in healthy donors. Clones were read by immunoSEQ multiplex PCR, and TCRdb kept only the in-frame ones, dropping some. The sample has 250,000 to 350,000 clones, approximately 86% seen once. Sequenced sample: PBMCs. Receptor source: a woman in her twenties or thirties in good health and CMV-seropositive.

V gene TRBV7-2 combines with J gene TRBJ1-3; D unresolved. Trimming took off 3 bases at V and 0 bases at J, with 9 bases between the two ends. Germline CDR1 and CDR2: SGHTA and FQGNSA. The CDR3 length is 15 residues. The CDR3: CASSLNLFSGNTIYF. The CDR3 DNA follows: TGTGCCAGCAGCTTGAATCTTTTCTCTGGAAACACCATATATTTT. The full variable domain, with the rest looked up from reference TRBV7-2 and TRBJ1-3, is GAGVSQSPSNKVTEKGKDVELRCDPISGHTALYWYRQSLGQGLEFLIYFQGNSAPDKSGLPSDRFSAERTGGSVSTLTIQRTQQEDSAVYLCASSLNLFSGNTIYFGEGSWLTVV.

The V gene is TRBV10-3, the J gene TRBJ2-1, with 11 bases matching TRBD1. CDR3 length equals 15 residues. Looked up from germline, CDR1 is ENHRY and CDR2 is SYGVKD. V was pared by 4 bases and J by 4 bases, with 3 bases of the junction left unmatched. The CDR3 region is CAISGDRGSYNEQFF. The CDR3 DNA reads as TGTGCCATCAGTGGGGACAGGGGGTCTTACAATGAGCAGTTCTTC.

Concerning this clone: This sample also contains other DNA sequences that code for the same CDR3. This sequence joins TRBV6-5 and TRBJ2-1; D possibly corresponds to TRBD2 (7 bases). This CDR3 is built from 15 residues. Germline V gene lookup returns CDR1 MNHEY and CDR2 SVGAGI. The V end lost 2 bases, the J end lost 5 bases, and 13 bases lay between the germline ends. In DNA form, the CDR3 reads TGTGCCAGCAGTTACGGCCGCGGGGGCCACAATGAGCAGTTCTTC. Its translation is CASSYGRGGHNEQFF.

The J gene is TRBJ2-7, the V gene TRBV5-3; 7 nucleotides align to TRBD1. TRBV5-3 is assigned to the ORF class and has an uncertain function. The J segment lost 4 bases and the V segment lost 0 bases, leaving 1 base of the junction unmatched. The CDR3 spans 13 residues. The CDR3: CARSLGQGYEQYF. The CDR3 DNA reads TGTGCCAGAAGCTTGGGACAGGGTTACGAGCAGTACTTC.

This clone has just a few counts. CDR3 DNA: TGTGCCAGCAGCCCCGTCCGGGGGACTTACTCCTACGAGCAGTACTTC. Residues: CASSPVRGTYSYEQYF. The rearrangement links TRBV14 to TRBJ2-7; D is perhaps TRBD2 (6 bases). The CDR3 sequence is 16 residues long. The V and J ends lost 4 bases and 0 bases respectively, with 16 bases between them. CDR1 and CDR2 (germline): SGHDN, FVKESK.

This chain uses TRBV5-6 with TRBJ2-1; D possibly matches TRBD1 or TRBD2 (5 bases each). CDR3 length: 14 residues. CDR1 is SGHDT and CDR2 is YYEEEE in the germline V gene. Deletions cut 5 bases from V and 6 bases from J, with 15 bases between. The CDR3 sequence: CASRAGAKGNEQFF. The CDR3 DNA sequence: TGTGCCAGCAGAGCCGGGGCCAAGGGCAATGAGCAGTTCTTC. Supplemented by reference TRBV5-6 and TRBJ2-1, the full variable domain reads DAGVTQSPTHLIKTRGQQVTLRCSPKSGHDTVSWYQQALGQGPQFIFQYYEEEERQRGNFPDRFSGHQFPNYSSELNVNALLLGDSALYLCASRAGAKGNEQFFGPGTRLTVL.

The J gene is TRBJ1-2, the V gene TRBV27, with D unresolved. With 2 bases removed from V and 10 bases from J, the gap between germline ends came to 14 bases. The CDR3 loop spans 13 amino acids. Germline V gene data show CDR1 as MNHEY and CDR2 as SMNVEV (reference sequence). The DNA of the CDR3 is TGTGCCAGCAGTTTAGGAAATCGGGATGACTACACCTTC. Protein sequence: CASSLGNRDDYTF.

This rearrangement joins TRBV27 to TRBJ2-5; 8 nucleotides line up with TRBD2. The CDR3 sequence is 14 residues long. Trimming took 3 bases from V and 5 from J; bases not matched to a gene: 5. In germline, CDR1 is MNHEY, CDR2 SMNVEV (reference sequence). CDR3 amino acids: CASSFGLAPETQYF. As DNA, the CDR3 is TGTGCCAGCAGTTTTGGACTAGCACCCGAGACCCAGTACTTC.

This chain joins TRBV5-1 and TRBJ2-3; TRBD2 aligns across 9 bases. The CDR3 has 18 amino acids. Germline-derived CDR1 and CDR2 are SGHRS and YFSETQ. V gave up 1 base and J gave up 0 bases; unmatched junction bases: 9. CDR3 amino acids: CASSLMNSGGYSTDTQYF. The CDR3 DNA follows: TGCGCCAGCAGCTTGATGAATAGCGGGGGCTACAGCACAGATACGCAGTATTTT.

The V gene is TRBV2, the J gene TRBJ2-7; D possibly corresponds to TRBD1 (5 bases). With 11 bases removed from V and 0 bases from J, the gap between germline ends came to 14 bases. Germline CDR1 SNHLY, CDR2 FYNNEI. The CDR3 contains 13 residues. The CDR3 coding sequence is TGTGCCGCAGGGTCAGCTCACTCCTACGAGCAGTACTTC. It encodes CAAGSAHSYEQYF.

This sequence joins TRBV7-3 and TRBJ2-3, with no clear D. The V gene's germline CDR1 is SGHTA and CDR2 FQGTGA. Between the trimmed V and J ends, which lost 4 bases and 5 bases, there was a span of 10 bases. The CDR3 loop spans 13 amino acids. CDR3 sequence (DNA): TGTGCCAGCAGCTCCTCGACTCGAGATACGCAGTATTTT. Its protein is CASSSSTRDTQYF.

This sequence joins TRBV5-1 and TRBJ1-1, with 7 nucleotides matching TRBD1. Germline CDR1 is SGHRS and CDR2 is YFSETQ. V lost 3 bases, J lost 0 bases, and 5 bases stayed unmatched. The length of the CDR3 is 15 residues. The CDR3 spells CASSSGGDMNTEAFF. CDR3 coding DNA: TGCGCCAGCAGCTCAGGGGGAGACATGAACACTGAAGCTTTCTTT.

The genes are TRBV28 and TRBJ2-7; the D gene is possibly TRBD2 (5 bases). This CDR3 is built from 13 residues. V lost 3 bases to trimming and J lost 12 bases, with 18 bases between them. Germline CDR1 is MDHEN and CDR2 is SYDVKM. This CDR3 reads CASSLPRTRGSYF. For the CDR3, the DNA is TGTGCCAGCAGTTTGCCCCGAACTAGAGGCTCGTACTTC. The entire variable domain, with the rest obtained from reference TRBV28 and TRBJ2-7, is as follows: DVKVTQSSRYLVKRTGEKVFLECVQDMDHENMFWYRQDPGLGLRLIYFSYDVKMKEKGDIPEGYSVSREKKERFSLILESASTNQTSMYLCASSLPRTRGSYFGPGTRLTVT.

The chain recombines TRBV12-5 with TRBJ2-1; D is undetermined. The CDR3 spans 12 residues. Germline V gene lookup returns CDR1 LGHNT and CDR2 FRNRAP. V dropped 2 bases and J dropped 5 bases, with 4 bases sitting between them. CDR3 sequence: CASGLKDNEQFF. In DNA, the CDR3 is TGTGCTAGTGGTTTGAAGGACAATGAGCAGTTCTTC.

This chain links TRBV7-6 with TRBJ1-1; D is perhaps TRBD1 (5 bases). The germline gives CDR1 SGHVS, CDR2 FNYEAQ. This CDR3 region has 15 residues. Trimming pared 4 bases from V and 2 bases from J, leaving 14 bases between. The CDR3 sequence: CASSSFGQGNTEAFF. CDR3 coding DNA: TGTGCCAGCAGCTCCTTTGGCCAGGGAAACACTGAAGCTTTCTTT. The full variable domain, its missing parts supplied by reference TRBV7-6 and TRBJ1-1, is GAGVSQSPRYKVTKRGQDVALRCDPISGHVSLYWYRQALGQGPEFLTYFNYEAQQDKSGLPNDRFSAERPEGSISTLTIQRTEQRDSAMYRCASSSFGQGNTEAFFGQGTRLTVV.

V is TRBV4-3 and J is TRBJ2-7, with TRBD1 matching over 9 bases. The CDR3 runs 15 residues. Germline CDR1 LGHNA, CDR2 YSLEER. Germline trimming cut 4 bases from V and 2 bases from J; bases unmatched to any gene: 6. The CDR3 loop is CASSRRQGGAYEQYF. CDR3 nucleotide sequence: TGCGCCAGCAGCCGCCGACAGGGGGGGGCCTACGAGCAGTACTTC.

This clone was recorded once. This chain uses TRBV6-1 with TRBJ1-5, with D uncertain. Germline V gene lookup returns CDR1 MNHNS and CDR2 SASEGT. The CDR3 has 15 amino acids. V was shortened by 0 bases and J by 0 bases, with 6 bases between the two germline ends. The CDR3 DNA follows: TGTGCCAGCAGTGAAGCAGGCGGTAGCAATCAGCCCCAGCATTTT. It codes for CASSEAGGSNQPQHF.

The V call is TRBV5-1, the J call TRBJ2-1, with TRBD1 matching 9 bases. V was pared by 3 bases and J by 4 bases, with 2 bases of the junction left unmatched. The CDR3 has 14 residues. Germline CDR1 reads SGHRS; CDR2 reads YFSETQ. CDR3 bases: TGCGCCAGCAGCTGGGACAGGGCGTACAATGAGCAGTTCTTC. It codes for CASSWDRAYNEQFF.

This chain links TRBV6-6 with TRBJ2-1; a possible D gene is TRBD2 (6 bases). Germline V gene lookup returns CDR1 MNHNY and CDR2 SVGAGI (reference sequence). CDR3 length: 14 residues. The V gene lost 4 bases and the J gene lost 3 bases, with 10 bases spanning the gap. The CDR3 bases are TGTGCCAGCAGTTTTAGCGGAGACTACAATGAGCAGTTCTTC. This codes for CASSFSGDYNEQFF.

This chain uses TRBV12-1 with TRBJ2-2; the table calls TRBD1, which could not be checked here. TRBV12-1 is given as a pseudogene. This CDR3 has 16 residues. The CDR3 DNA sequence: TGTGCCAGCAGCTTTGATGCAGGATGCCTCACCGGGGAGCTGTTTTTT. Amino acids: CASSFDAGCLTGELFF.